This T cell receptor (beta chain) was identified during a study of shared clonotypes between healthy human individuals. Across the whole study: Every donor yielded three CD4 naive, three CD4 memory, two CD8 naive and one CD8 memory plate.

The method was immunoSEQ multiplex PCR; TCRdb's version includes in-frame clones alone and lacks a portion of them. The sample has 950,000 to 1,300,000 clones, approximately 72% seen once; the top ten hold approximately 1.5%. On this clone itself: Its antigen is not known.

General observations from the study: Generation probabilities were higher for clonotypes shared across all four sorted-subset donors than for unshared ones.

The CDR3 consists of 13 residues. The germline V gene has CDR1 MDHEN and CDR2 SYDVKM. Trimming took off 2 bases at V and 8 bases at J, with 12 bases between the two ends. The sequencing sample was made of memory CD4+ T cells sorted from blood. Indicated subset: CD45RA-negative fraction. This TCR derives from a man aged 18-30 years in good health. The V gene is TRBV28, the J gene TRBJ1-2; possibly TRBD1 for D (6 bases). The CDR3 DNA reads as TGTGCCAGCAGTTTAGCAGGGGTGAGGGGCTACACCTTC. Amino acids: CASSLAGVRGYTF.